This TCR beta chain was sequenced for a study of T cell clusters in autoimmune cytopenias (dated by TCRdb to about 2019). For the study in its entirety: The median TRB sequencing depth was around 50,000 reads per sample, and the median number of distinct TRB clonotypes was more than 2,000 per sample. TRB and IGH repertoires from peripheral blood were sequenced in autoimmune cytopenia patients at active disease and during treatment follow-up, with healthy, CLL and autoimmune hepatitis controls included alongside. The goal of the study was to determine whether autoimmune cytopenia patients have a disease-specific immune repertoire signature that could serve as a blood-based biomarker. The research as a whole found: The cluster-lack signature was not observed for secondary cytopenia versus CLL, as the signature was apparently masked by the dominant lymphoma-associated repertoire. The T cell clusters were only ever defined in silico, so experimental validation of their functional role was still needed. Healthy donors showed around 3.3-fold more exclusive TRB clusters than active autoimmune hepatitis patients, consistent with an autoimmunity-wide signature. GLIPH results suggested that primary autoimmune cytopenia patients were missing physiological T cell clusters, with 50 or so clusters found only in healthy donors compared with about 16 found only in patients. TRB repertoire shifts, with less even repertoires in secondary cytopenia and CLL, mostly reflected lymphoma bias rather than autoimmunity.

Turning to this clonotype: Its cognate antigen has yet to be identified.

For each sample, TRB amplification used 200 to 300 ng of peripheral blood genomic DNA, equal to 35,000 to 40,000 genome equivalents. The CDR3 covers 15 residues, taking in both the cysteine and the phenylalanine. No DNA is given. Taken from the germline V gene, the CDR1 and CDR2 loops are SGHDT and YYEEEE. TRB rearrangements were amplified by multiplex PCR following a touch-down protocol, with the TRB-A and TRB-B primer pools mixed in one tube. Illumina adapters and sample indices were added to the amplicons through two consecutive PCR reactions performed with Phusion HS II polymerase. The amplicons were gel-purified using the NucleoSpin Gel and PCR Clean-up kit, after which quantification was performed by Qubit and quality was checked on an Agilent 2100 Bioanalyzer. Sequencing of the libraries was done on an Illumina MiSeq with paired-end, single-indexed, 600-cycle runs. The published analysis was carried out like this. MiXCR version 2.1.12, together with the default MiXCR reference library, was used to align and assemble the TRB reads. A clone was defined by each unique CDR3 nucleotide sequence, and the analysis included only productive sequences with two or more reads. Alpha-parameterized diversity profiles (alpha 0 to 5), including the Shannon (alpha 1) and Simpson (alpha 2) indices, were computed with an R script to assess repertoire diversity. The tcR package was used to compute combinatorial TRB VJ usage, which was then compared between cohorts by principal component analysis with ade4. GLIPH clustering of TCRbeta CDR3s was carried out on cohort pairs matched by age and read depth, and cluster frequencies were compared by Wilcoxon test. With the reads reprocessed by TCRdb, a single entry stands for each CDR3 protein sequence and no DNA is reported. The V and J calls follow TCRdb's processing rather than the paper's. The table of this sample itemizes around 2,000 distinct CDR3 sequences. Approximately 72% of the sample is held by the ten biggest clonotypes.

Material: peripheral blood. The rearrangement combines TRBV5-6 with TRBJ2-5; the D gene TCRdb calls, TRBD1, cannot be checked with no DNA. The clonotype originates from a human donor with an autoimmune cytopenia or autoimmune hepatitis (not recorded which). CDR3 sequence: CASSFPDRGQETQYF.